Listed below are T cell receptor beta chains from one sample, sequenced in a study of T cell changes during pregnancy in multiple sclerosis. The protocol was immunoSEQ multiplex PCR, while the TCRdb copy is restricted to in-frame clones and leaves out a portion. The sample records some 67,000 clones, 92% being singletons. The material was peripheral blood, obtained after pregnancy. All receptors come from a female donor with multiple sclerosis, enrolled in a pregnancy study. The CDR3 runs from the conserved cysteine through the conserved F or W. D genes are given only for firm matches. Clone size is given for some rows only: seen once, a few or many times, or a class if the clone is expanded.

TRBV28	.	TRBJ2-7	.	CASSWDTNYEQYF	TGTGCCAGCAGCTGGGACACGAATTACGAGCAGTACTTC
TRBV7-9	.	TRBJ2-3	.	CASSLTIAEQYF	TGTGCCAGCAGCTTGACCATAGCGGAGCAGTATTTT
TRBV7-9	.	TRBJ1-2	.	CASSLPQAGYTF	TGTGCCAGCAGCTTACCCCAAGCCGGCTACACCTTC
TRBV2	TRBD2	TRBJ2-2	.	CASSEGTSGRRGPGELFF	TGTGCCAGCAGTGAAGGCACTAGCGGGAGGAGAGGCCCCGGGGAGCTGTTTTTT
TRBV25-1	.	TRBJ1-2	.	CASSELDRYGYTF	TGTGCCAGCAGTGAGCTAGACCGCTATGGCTACACCTTC
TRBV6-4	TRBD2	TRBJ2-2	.	CASSDKPAGAEELFF	TGTGCCAGCAGTGACAAACCCGCGGGAGCGGAGGAGCTGTTTTTT
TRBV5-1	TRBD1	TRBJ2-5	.	CASSPGQWYQETQYF	TGCGCCAGCAGCCCGGGACAGTGGTACCAAGAGACCCAGTACTTC
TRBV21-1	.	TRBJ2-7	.	CASSKAGGTDTYEQYF	TGTGCCAGCAGCAAAGCGGGGGGGACTGATACCTACGAGCAGTACTTC
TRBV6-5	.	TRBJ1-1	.	CASSYAEGRAEAFF	TGTGCCAGCAGTTACGCGGAGGGAAGGGCTGAAGCTTTCTTT
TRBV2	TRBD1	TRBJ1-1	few	CASSDPGQGETEAFF	TGTGCCAGCAGTGATCCAGGGCAGGGGGAAACTGAAGCTTTCTTT
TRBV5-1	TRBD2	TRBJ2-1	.	CASSLWTSRDEQFF	TGCGCCAGCAGCTTGTGGACTAGCCGTGATGAGCAGTTCTTC
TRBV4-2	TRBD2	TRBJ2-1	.	CASSHQIAGNNNEQFF	TGTGCCAGCAGCCACCAGATAGCGGGGAATAACAATGAGCAGTTCTTC
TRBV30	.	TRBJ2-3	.	CAWSVRWRDASTDTQYF	TGTGCCTGGAGTGTACGTTGGCGGGACGCTAGCACAGATACGCAGTATTTT
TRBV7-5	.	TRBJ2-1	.	CVRSYPKPTGSSYNEQFF	TGTGTCAGAAGCTACCCCAAGCCGACAGGGAGCTCCTACAATGAGCAGTTCTTC
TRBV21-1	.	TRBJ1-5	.	CASSTQGHSNQPQHF	TGTGCCAGCAGCACTCAGGGACATAGCAATCAGCCCCAGCATTTT
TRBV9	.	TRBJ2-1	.	CASSEGSGLTPEQFF	TGTGCCAGCAGTGAGGGAAGCGGGTTAACCCCTGAGCAGTTCTTC
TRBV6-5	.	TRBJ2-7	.	CASSYSGAKNYEQYF	TGTGCCAGCAGTTACTCAGGGGCCAAAAACTACGAGCAGTACTTC
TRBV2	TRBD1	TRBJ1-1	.	CASSFTGATEAFF	TGTGCCAGCAGTTTTACAGGGGCCACTGAAGCTTTCTTT
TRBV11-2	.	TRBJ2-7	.	CASSLYRLSYEQYF	TGTGCCAGCAGCTTATACAGGCTTAGCTACGAGCAGTACTTC
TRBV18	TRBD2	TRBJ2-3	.	CASSPQTSGSDTQYF	TGTGCCAGCTCACCTCAGACTAGCGGGAGTGATACGCAGTATTTT
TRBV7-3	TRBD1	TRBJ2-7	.	CASSPTGTGGSYEQYF	TGTGCCAGCAGCCCAACCGGGACAGGGGGCTCCTACGAGCAGTACTTC
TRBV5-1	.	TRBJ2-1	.	CASSYGQTYNEQFF	TGCGCCAGCAGCTACGGACAGACCTACAATGAGCAGTTCTTC
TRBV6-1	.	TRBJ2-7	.	CASSFSDDSYEQYF	TGTGCCAGCAGTTTTAGCGACGACTCCTACGAGCAGTACTTC
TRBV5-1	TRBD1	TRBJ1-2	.	CASSLRDSYGYTF	TGCGCCAGCAGCCTCCGGGACAGCTATGGCTACACCTTC